The rows below give T cell receptor beta chains drawn from one sample of a study of T cell responses to AZD1222 COVID-19 vaccine. The repertoire was sequenced with immunoSEQ multiplex PCR; TCRdb's copy has only in-frame clones and lacks some. The sample lists 95,000 to 100,000 clones; 88% were seen once. The sequencing used peripheral blood, collected 28 days after the second AZD1222 dose. The receptors here all came from an adult who received the AZD1222 COVID-19 vaccine. Each CDR3 is given with its conserved first and last residue. The D gene is left open where the match is weak. Clone size is given for some rows only: seen once, a few or many times, or a class if the clone is expanded.

d_gene	abundance	v_gene	j_gene	CDR3aa	CDR3nt
-	-	TRBV5-1	TRBJ2-3	CASSLEGVVTDTQYF	TGCGCCAGCAGCTTGGAGGGCGTCGTCACAGATACGCAGTATTTT
TRBD2	-	TRBV19	TRBJ2-1	CASRALGLAGEGEQFF	TGTGCCAGTAGAGCGCTGGGACTAGCGGGCGAAGGTGAGCAGTTCTTC
-	-	TRBV28	TRBJ1-2	CASSSSGGANYGYTF	TGTGCCAGCAGTTCCTCCGGCGGCGCTAACTATGGCTACACCTTC
TRBD1	-	TRBV6-2/TRBV6-3	TRBJ2-7	CASSYSGQGAAGGPSYEQYF	TGTGCCAGCAGTTATTCGGGACAGGGGGCAGCGGGAGGGCCCTCCTACGAGCAGTACTTC
-	-	TRBV30	TRBJ2-6	CAWRGISGANVLTF	TGTGCCTGGAGGGGGATTTCTGGGGCCAACGTCCTGACTTTC
-	-	TRBV9	TRBJ2-1	CASSDMGGVVDEQFF	TGTGCCAGCAGCGACATGGGTGGGGTGGTGGATGAGCAGTTCTTC
-	few	TRBV9	TRBJ2-2	CASSVRGGSNTGELFF	TGTGCCAGCAGCGTAAGAGGCGGCAGCAACACCGGGGAGCTGTTTTTT
-	-	TRBV10-2	TRBJ1-6	CASSERPREGSPLHF	TGCGCCAGCAGTGAACGGCCGAGGGAAGGATCACCCCTCCACTTT
TRBD1	-	TRBV6-5	TRBJ2-7	CASRKPGGRHEQYF	TGTGCCAGCCGGAAACCAGGGGGAAGGCACGAGCAGTACTTC
TRBD1	-	TRBV7-9	TRBJ1-2	CASSSQGAGGYTF	TGTGCCAGCAGCTCACAGGGGGCTGGGGGCTACACCTTC
-	once	TRBV5-1	TRBJ1-3	CASSSQGSGNTIYF	TGCGCCAGCAGTTCACAGGGCTCTGGAAACACCATATATTTT
-	-	TRBV28	TRBJ1-5	CASRWLGNQPQHF	TGTGCCAGCAGATGGTTGGGAAATCAGCCCCAGCATTTT
TRBD2	many	TRBV19	TRBJ2-5	CASRTSGSYGETQYF	TGTGCCAGTCGGACTAGCGGGAGCTACGGAGAGACCCAGTACTTC
-	few	TRBV7-9	TRBJ2-3	CASSLGNVGGTDTQYF	TGTGCCAGCAGCTTAGGCAATGTGGGGGGCACAGATACGCAGTATTTT
-	once	TRBV27	TRBJ1-5	CASSSFGQPQHF	TGTGCCAGCAGTTCCTTTGGTCAGCCCCAGCATTTT
-	-	TRBV19	TRBJ1-2	CASSMEFYGYTF	TGTGCCAGTAGTATGGAGTTCTATGGCTACACCTTC
TRBD2	-	TRBV5-1	TRBJ2-7	CASRVRLAGDEQYF	TGCGCCAGCAGGGTTCGGCTAGCGGGAGACGAGCAGTACTTC
-	-	TRBV11-2	TRBJ2-1	CASRKGGPEQFF	TGTGCCAGTAGGAAAGGGGGACCTGAGCAGTTCTTC
TRBD2	-	TRBV5-6	TRBJ2-5	CASNPGAVPGGETQYF	TGTGCCAGCAACCCCGGGGCGGTTCCGGGGGGAGAGACCCAGTACTTC
-	-	TRBV28	TRBJ1-6	CASSLTVNSPLHF	TGTGCCAGCAGTTTAACTGTTAATTCACCCCTCCACTTT
-	-	TRBV27	TRBJ2-6	CASRTGANVLTF	TGTGCCAGTCGGACTGGGGCCAACGTCCTGACTTTC
TRBD1	once	TRBV5-1	TRBJ2-1	CASSLQTGGNEQFF	TGCGCCAGCAGCTTGCAAACAGGGGGCAATGAGCAGTTCTTC
-	-	TRBV19	TRBJ2-5	CASRAKARGDGETQYF	TGTGCCAGTAGGGCAAAGGCTAGGGGTGACGGCGAGACCCAGTACTTC
-	-	TRBV2	TRBJ1-1	CASRPDRNTEAFF	TGTGCCAGCAGACCTGACAGGAACACTGAAGCTTTCTTT
-	-	TRBV5-4	TRBJ2-7	CASSFKPGRVLSSYEQYF	TGTGCCAGCAGCTTTAAACCGGGACGGGTACTTAGCTCCTACGAGCAGTACTTC
-	-	TRBV28	TRBJ2-6	CAGSVRGPGANVLTF	TGTGCCGGTTCGGTCCGGGGGCCCGGGGCCAACGTCCTGACTTTC
-	-	TRBV6-5	TRBJ1-1	CASSYTVNTEAFF	TGTGCCAGCAGTTACACAGTGAACACTGAAGCTTTCTTT
TRBD2	-	TRBV19	TRBJ2-1	CASSSSLAGVNNEQFF	TGTGCCAGTAGTAGTAGTCTAGCGGGAGTCAACAATGAGCAGTTCTTC
TRBD1	-	TRBV19	TRBJ1-4	CASTPYRGTNEKLFF	TGTGCCAGTACCCCATACAGGGGCACTAATGAAAAACTGTTTTTT
-	-	TRBV7-2	TRBJ1-2	CASSLGMDGYGYTF	TGTGCCAGCAGCTTAGGAATGGACGGCTATGGCTACACCTTC
TRBD2	once	TRBV6-5	TRBJ2-4	CASQREGKNIQYF	TGTGCCAGTCAGCGGGAGGGCAAAAACATTCAGTACTTC
-	once	TRBV14	TRBJ2-1	CASSQQVEQFF	TGTGCCAGCAGCCAGCAAGTTGAGCAGTTCTTC
-	-	TRBV4-2	TRBJ2-7	CASSQDISYSYEQYF	TGTGCCAGCAGCCAAGATATCTCGTACTCCTACGAGCAGTACTTC
-	-	TRBV5-5	TRBJ2-7	CASSLGSSYEQYF	TGTGCCAGCAGCTTGGGGAGCTCCTACGAGCAGTACTTC
TRBD1	-	TRBV6-5	TRBJ2-7	CASSYSHYRGEDEQYF	TGTGCCAGCAGTTACTCTCACTACAGGGGTGAGGACGAGCAGTACTTC
-	few	TRBV5-1	TRBJ1-5	CASSGRGDQPQHF	TGCGCCAGCAGCGGGCGGGGAGACCAGCCCCAGCATTTT
-	-	TRBV5-1	TRBJ2-3	CASSPRGAGLIDDEQYF	TGCGCCAGCAGCCCTCGAGGGGCGGGCCTCATAGATGATGAGCAGTATTTT
-	-	TRBV3-1/TRBV3-2	TRBJ1-6	CASSPGGDPYNSPLHF	TGTGCCAGCAGCCCCGGGGGGGACCCTTATAATTCACCCCTCCACTTT
-	-	TRBV10-3	TRBJ1-2	CAISESGPNYGYTF	TGTGCCATCAGTGAGTCTGGACCCAACTATGGCTACACCTTC
TRBD2	-	TRBV27	TRBJ2-7	CASSSRWGGSYEQYF	TGTGCCAGCAGTTCAAGATGGGGGGGGTCCTACGAGCAGTACTTC
-	-	TRBV7-8	TRBJ2-1	CASSLAGGLSSYNEQFF	TGTGCCAGCAGCTTAGCGGGGGGACTCTCCTCCTACAATGAGCAGTTCTTC